This record looks at one TCR beta chain sequence and its context. Its antigen is not known. Every single patient, without exception, relapsed after autologous stem cell transplantation, and brentuximab vedotin exposure varied. Using immunoSEQ multiplex PCR, the repertoire was profiled, and TCRdb retains in-frame clones only, with some absent. The table lists roughly 26,000 clones, around 84% of them singletons. The V and J ends lost 4 bases and 3 bases respectively, with 13 bases between them. The CDR3 consists of 15 residues. The germline gives CDR1 MNHEY, CDR2 SVGAGI. These data come from a study of PD-1 blockade in classical Hodgkin lymphoma. Findings of the study overall: Complete responders showed a baseline diversity that resembled the diversity of newly diagnosed patients. The authors have not defined what causes the repertoire differences, possibly disease activity or prior therapy. A significant rise in TCR diversity by C4D1 was seen for CD4+ but not CD8+ cells. Newly diagnosed patients reportedly had lower baseline TCR diversity than healthy donors.

The chain links TRBV6-5 to TRBJ2-1, with TRBD2 as a possible D gene (6 bases). Sequencing was performed on peripheral blood mononuclear cells (PBMCs), taken at baseline. This clonotype originated in a human donor with classical Hodgkin lymphoma. The CDR3 spells CASSSAGSYYNEQFF. Here the CDR3 DNA reads TGTGCCAGCAGTTCCGCGGGGTCGTACTACAATGAGCAGTTCTTC.